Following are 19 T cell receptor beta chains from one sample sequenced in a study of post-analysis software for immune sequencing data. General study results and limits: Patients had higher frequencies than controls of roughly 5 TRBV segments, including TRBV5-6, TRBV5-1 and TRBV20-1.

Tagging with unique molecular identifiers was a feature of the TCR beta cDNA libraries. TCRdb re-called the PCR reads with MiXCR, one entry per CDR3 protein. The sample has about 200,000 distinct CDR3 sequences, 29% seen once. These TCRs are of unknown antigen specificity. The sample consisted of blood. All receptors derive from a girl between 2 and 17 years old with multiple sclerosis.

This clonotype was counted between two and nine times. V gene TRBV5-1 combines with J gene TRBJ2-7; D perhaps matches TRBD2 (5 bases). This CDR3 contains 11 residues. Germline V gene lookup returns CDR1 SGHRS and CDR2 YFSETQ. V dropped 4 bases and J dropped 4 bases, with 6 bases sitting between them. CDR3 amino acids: CASSEGYEQYF. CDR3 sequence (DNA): TGCGCCAGCAGCGAGGGATACGAGCAGTACTTC.

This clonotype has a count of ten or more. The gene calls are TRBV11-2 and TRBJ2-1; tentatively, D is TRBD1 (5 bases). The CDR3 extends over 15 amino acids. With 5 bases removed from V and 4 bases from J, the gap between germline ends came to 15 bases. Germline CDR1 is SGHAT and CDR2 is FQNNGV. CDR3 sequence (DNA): TGTGCCAGCAGCGCCGGGCCAAGGGGATACAATGAGCAGTTCTTC. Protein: CASSAGPRGYNEQFF. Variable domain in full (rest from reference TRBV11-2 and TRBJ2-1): EAGVAQSPRYKIIEKRQSVAFWCNPISGHATLYWYQQILGQGPKLLIQFQNNGVVDDSQLPKDRFSAERLKGVDSTLKIQPAKLEDSAVYLCASSAGPRGYNEQFFGPGTRLTVL.

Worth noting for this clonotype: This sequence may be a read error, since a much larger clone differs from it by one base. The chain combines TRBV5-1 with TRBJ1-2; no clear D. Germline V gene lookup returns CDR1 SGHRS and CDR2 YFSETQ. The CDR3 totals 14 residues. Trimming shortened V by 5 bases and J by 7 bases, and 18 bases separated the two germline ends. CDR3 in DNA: TGCGCCAGCAGATGGACGGAATCCGACTGTGGCTACACCTTC. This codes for CASRWTESDCGYTF.

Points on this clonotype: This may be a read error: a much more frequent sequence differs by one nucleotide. The CDR3 sequence: CASSPAGGVYGCTF. CDR3 coding DNA: TGCGCCAGCAGCCCCGCAGGGGGCGTCTATGGCTGCACCTTC. This chain connects TRBV4-1 to TRBJ1-2; 8 nucleotides match TRBD1. The CDR3 loop spans 14 amino acids. CDR1 is MGHRA and CDR2 is YSYEKL in the germline V gene.

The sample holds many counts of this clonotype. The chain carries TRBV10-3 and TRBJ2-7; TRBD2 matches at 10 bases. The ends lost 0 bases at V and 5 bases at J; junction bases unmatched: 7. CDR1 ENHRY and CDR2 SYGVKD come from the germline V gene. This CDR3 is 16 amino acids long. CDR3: CAISESISGRRHEQYF. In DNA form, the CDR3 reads TGTGCCATCAGTGAGTCCATTAGCGGGAGGCGTCACGAGCAGTACTTC.

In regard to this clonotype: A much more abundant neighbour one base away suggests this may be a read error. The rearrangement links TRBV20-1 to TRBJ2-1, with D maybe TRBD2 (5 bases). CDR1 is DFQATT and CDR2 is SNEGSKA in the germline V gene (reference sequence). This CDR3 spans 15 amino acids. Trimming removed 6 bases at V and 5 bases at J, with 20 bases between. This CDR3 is CSAGIRGLRHNEQFF. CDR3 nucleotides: TGCAGTGCAGGGATTAGAGGACTGAGGCACAATGAGCAGTTCTTC.

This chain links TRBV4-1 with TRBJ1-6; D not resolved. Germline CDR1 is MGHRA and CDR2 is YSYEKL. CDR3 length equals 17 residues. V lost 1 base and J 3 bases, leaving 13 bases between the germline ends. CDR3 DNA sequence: TGCGCCAGCAGCCAAGGTCGGCAGATCGGCTATAATTCACCCCTCCACTTT. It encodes CASSQGRQIGYNSPLHF.

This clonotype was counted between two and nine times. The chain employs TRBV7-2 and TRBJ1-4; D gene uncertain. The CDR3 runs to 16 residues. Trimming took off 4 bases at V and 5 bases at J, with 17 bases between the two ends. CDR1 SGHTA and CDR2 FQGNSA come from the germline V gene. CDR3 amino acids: CASSSPRRELNEKLFF. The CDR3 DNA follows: TGTGCCAGCAGCTCCCCCAGGAGGGAGTTAAATGAAAAACTGTTTTTT. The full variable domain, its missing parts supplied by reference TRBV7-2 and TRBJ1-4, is GAGVSQSPSNKVTEKGKDVELRCDPISGHTALYWYRQSLGQGLEFLIYFQGNSAPDKSGLPSDRFSAERTGGSVSTLTIQRTQQEDSAVYLCASSSPRRELNEKLFFGSGTQLSVL.

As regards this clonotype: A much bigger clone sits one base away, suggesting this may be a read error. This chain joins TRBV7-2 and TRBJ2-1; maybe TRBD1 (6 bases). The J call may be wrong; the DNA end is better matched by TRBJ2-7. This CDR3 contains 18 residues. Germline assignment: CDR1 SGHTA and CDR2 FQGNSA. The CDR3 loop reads CASSLARISVTGYNEQYF. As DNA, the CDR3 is TGTGCCAGCAGCTTAGCCCGGATCTCGGTGACAGGATACAATGAGCAGTACTTC.

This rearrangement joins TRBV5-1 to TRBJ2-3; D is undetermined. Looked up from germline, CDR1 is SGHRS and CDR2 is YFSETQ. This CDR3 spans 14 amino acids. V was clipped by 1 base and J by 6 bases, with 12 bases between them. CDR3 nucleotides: TGCGCCAGCAGCTTGTACTCTGGTGGGGATACGCAGTATTTT. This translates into CASSLYSGGDTQYF.

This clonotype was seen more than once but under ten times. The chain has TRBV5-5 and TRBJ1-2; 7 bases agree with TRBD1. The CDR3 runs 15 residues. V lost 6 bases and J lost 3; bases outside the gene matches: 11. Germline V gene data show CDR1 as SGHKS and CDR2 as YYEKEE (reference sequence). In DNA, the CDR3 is TGTGCCAGCACGTCAGGGGGACCGGACTACTATGGCTACACCTTC. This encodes CASTSGGPDYYGYTF.

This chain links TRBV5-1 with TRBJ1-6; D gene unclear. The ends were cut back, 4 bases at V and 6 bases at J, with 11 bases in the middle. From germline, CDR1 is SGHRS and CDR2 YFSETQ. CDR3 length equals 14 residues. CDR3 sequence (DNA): TGCGCCAGCAGCCCGGTGTCCCCTAATTCACCCCTCCACTTT. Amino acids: CASSPVSPNSPLHF.

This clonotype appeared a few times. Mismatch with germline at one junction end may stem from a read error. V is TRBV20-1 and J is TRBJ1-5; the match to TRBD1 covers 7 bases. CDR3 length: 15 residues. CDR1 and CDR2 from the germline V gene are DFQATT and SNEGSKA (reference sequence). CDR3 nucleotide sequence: TGCAGTGCTAGAGATCCCAGGGGGAGAAATCAGCCCCGGCATTTT. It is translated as CSARDPRGRNQPRHF.

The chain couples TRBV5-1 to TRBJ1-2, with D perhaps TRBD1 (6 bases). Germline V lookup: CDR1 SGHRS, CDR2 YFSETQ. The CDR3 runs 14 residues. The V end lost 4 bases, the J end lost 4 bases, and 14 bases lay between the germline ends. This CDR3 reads CASSRAGESYGYTF. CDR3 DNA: TGCGCCAGCAGCCGGGCAGGGGAGAGCTATGGCTACACCTTC. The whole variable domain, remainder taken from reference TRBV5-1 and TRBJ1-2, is KAGVTQTPRYLIKTRGQQVTLSCSPISGHRSVSWYQQTPGQGLQFLFEYFSETQRNKGNFPGRFSGRQFSNSRSEMNVSTLELGDSALYLCASSRAGESYGYTFGSGTRLTVV.

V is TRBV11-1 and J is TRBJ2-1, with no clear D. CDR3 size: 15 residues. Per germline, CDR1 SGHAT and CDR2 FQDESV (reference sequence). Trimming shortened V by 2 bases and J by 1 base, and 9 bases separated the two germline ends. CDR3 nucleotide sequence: TGTGCCAGCAGCTTACCAGACGGGTCCTACAATGAGCAGTTCTTC. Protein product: CASSLPDGSYNEQFF.

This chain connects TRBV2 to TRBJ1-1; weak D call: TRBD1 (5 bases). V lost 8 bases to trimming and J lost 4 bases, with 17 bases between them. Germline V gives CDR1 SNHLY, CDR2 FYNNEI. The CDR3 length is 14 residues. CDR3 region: CASVSEGSGTEAFF. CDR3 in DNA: TGTGCCAGCGTAAGCGAGGGGTCGGGCACTGAAGCTTTCTTT.

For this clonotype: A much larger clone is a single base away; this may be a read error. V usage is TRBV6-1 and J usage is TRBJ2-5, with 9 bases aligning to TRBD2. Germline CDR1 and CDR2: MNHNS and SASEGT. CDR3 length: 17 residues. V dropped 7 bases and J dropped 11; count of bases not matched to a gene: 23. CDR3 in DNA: TGTGCCAGCACCCCGGCGAGGCTAGCGGGAAACTACAATGAGCAGTACTTC. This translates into CASTPARLAGNYNEQYF.

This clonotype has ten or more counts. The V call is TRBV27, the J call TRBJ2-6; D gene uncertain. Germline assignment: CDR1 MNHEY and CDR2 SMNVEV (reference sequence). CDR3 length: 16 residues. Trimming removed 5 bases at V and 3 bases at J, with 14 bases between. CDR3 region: CASSRPQTLGANVLTF. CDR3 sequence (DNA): TGTGCCAGCAGTCGGCCTCAGACCCTTGGGGCCAACGTCCTGACTTTC.

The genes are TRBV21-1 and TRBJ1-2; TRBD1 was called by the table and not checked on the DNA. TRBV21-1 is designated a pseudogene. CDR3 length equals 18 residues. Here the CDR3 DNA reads TGTGCCAGCTGCAAAGCGCCGCAGGGGAAATCAGCTAACTATGGCTACACCTTC. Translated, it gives CASCKAPQGKSANYGYTF.